The 2 T cell receptor beta chains reported below all come from one sample, sequenced in a study of blood T cells in healthy people across ages. A second PCR, run for 7 to 11 cycles, used a sample-barcoded 5' primer plus a J-beta primer mix. TCRdb reanalysed the 5' RACE reads using MiXCR and keeps one entry per CDR3 protein. The sample contains more than 1,400,000 distinct CDR3 sequences, 42% of which appear only once. Sequencing was performed on blood. These receptors were obtained from a woman in her late teens or twenties in good health.

The chain couples TRBV9 to TRBJ2-7, with 8 bases lining up with TRBD2. From germline, CDR1 is SGDLS and CDR2 YYNGEE. CDR3 length: 16 amino acids. With 0 bases clipped from V and 7 bases from J, the junction kept 12 bases outside the gene matches. The CDR3 coding sequence is TGTGCCAGCAGCGTAGCGGCCCTAGCGGGCTACAATGAGCAGTACTTC. It translates to CASSVAALAGYNEQYF.

This rearrangement joins TRBV7-9 to TRBJ1-2; tentative D call: TRBD1 (5 bases). The ends were cut back, 3 bases at V and 4 bases at J, with 15 bases in the middle. The CDR3 covers 15 residues. Germline CDR1 SEHNR, CDR2 FQNEAQ (reference sequence). CDR3 in DNA: TGTGCCAGCAGCTTGGGACCGGGCGCTGCCTATGGCTACACCTTC. It encodes CASSLGPGAAYGYTF.